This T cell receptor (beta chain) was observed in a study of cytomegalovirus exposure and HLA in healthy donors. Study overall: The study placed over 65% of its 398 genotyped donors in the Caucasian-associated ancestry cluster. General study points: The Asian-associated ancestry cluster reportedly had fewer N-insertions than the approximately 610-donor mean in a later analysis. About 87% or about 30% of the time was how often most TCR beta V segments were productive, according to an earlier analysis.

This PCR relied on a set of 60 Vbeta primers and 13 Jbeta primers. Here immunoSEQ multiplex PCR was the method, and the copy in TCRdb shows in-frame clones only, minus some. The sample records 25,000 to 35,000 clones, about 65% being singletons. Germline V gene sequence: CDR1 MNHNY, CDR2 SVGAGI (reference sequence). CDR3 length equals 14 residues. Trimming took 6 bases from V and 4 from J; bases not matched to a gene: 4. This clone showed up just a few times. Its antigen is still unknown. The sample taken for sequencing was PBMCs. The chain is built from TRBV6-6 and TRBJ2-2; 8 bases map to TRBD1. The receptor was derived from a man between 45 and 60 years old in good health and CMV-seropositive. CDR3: CASSHGTGTGELFF. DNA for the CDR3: TGTGCCAGCAGCCATGGGACAGGCACCGGGGAGCTGTTTTTT.